The 23 T cell receptor beta chains below were found in one sample sequenced in a study of blood T cells in healthy people across ages. Together with a sample-barcoded 5' primer, a J-beta primer mix was included in a second PCR lasting about 7 to 11 cycles. TCRdb independently ran MiXCR on the 5' RACE reads; one entry per CDR3 protein. Altogether fewer than 950,000 distinct CDR3 sequences are present, around half being singletons, with the ten largest covering about two fifths. The material sequenced was blood. The receptor source for this set is a man older than 75 in good health.

This sequence joins TRBV15 and TRBJ2-1, with 9 positions matching TRBD2. TRBJ2-7 explains the end of the DNA better; the J call may be wrong. The germline V gene has CDR1 LNHNV and CDR2 YYDKDF (reference sequence). This CDR3 contains 16 residues. The CDR3 protein is CATSRTSGRGYNEQYF. The CDR3 DNA sequence: TGTGCCACCAGCAGAACTAGCGGGCGGGGATACAATGAGCAGTACTTC.

This clonotype was found a few times. V and J are TRBV3-1 and TRBJ2-5; unclear D gene. Germline V gene lookup returns CDR1 LGHDT and CDR2 YNNKEL (reference sequence). The CDR3 runs to 13 residues. The V and J ends lost 2 bases and 3 bases respectively, with 7 bases between them. The CDR3 reads CASSQWVEETQYF. DNA of the CDR3: TGTGCCAGCAGCCAATGGGTGGAAGAGACCCAGTACTTC.

This clonotype has a handful of counts. The chain is built from TRBV6-5 and TRBJ2-7; D perhaps matches TRBD1 (6 bases). The CDR3 length is 14 residues. Germline loops: CDR1 MNHEY, CDR2 SVGAGI. V shed 0 bases and J shed 4 bases, with 10 bases lying between them. CDR3 in DNA: TGTGCCAGCAGTTACTCAACCCAGGGGTACGAGCAGTACTTC. Translation: CASSYSTQGYEQYF.

This clonotype was detected only once. CDR3 region: CASSLGSSGAVEQYF. The DNA of the CDR3 is TGTGCCAGCAGCTTAGGATCCTCCGGTGCTGTCGAGCAGTACTTC. The V call is TRBV7-2, the J call TRBJ2-7; D uncertain. The CDR3 is 15 residues long. V was pared by 1 base and J by 6 bases, with 16 bases between. Germline V CDR1 and CDR2: SGHTA, FQGNSA.

The rearrangement links TRBV3-1 to TRBJ2-1; 12 bases align to TRBD2. Germline V gene data show CDR1 as LGHDT and CDR2 as YNNKEL (reference sequence). The CDR3 sequence is 16 residues long. Trimming at V came to 4 bases and at J to 6 bases, leaving 7 bases not matched to a gene. CDR3 protein: CASSPLGLAGGNEQFF. The CDR3, as DNA: TGTGCCAGCAGCCCTTTGGGACTAGCGGGTGGCAATGAGCAGTTCTTC.

The CDR3 is CSAYTSGRSIYEQYF. The CDR3 DNA is TGCAGTGCTTATACTAGCGGGAGGTCCATCTACGAGCAGTACTTC. V and J are TRBV20-1 and TRBJ2-7; TRBD2 matches 12 bases. Germline V gene lookup returns CDR1 DFQATT and CDR2 SNEGSKA (reference sequence). After removal of 5 bases from V and 3 bases from J, the junction contained 8 bases not matched to a gene. The CDR3 contains 15 residues.

V and J are TRBV7-2 and TRBJ1-2; a weak D match, TRBD1 (5 bases). The CDR3 sequence is 15 residues long. Germline loops: CDR1 SGHTA, CDR2 FQGNSA. Trimming took 1 base from V and 7 from J, leaving 16 bases between them. CDR3 coding DNA: TGTGCCAGCAGCTTAGGTGGTCAGGGCGGGGCTGGCTACACCTTC. This sequence encodes CASSLGGQGGAGYTF.

This clonotype has only a few counts. The gene calls are TRBV14 and TRBJ2-1; possibly TRBD2 for D (5 bases). Trimming took 1 base from V and 8 from J, leaving 15 bases between them. The CDR3 contains 15 residues. Per the germline V gene, CDR1 is SGHDN and CDR2 is FVKESK. CDR3 residues: CASSQVLVEEDEQFF. As DNA, the CDR3 is TGTGCCAGCAGCCAAGTACTAGTAGAAGAAGATGAGCAGTTCTTC.

The CDR3 region has the DNA TGTGCCAGCAGCCCGGAGCAGGGCGGATACGCGTATTTT. It encodes CASSPEQGGYAYF. The gene calls are TRBV7-9 and TRBJ2-3, with D perhaps matching TRBD1 (5 bases). Trimming shortened V by 5 bases and J by 14 bases, and 20 bases separated the two germline ends. CDR3 size: 13 residues. Germline V CDR1 and CDR2: SEHNR, FQNEAQ (reference sequence).

The chain joins TRBV6-5 to TRBJ2-3; TRBD2 is a possible D gene (6 bases). Germline V gene data show CDR1 as MNHEY and CDR2 as SVGAGI. This CDR3 is 15 amino acids long. Deletions cut 7 bases from V and 6 bases from J, with 20 bases between. CDR3 sequence (DNA): TGTGCCAGCACCCCCCGGGGGATCGGATGGGATACGCAGTATTTT. Translation gives CASTPRGIGWDTQYF.

The chain uses TRBV7-6 and TRBJ2-7; TRBD1 agrees at 7 bases. The CDR3 is 17 residues long. The ends lost 2 bases at V and 4 bases at J; junction bases unmatched: 14. The germline CDR1 and CDR2 sequences are SGHVS and FNYEAQ. CDR3 in amino acids: CASSLTPRGQRSYEQYF. Written as DNA, the CDR3 is TGTGCCAGCAGCTTAACCCCCCGGGGACAGCGGAGTTACGAGCAGTACTTC.

The V call is TRBV3-1, the J call TRBJ1-2; D uncertain. Germline V CDR1 and CDR2: LGHDT, YNNKEL (reference sequence). The CDR3 loop spans 15 amino acids. Trimming removed 0 bases at V and 8 bases at J, with 16 bases between. The CDR3 here is CASSQERRGLGGYTF. The CDR3 nucleotides are TGTGCCAGCAGCCAAGAACGACGGGGATTGGGAGGCTACACCTTC.

The rearrangement uses TRBV20-1 and TRBJ2-5, with D perhaps matching TRBD1 (5 bases). The CDR3 sequence is 13 residues long. The ends were cut back, 4 bases at V and 1 base at J, with 10 bases in the middle. The germline V gene encodes CDR1 DFQATT and CDR2 SNEGSKA (reference sequence). CDR3 DNA: TGCAGTGCTACCGGACAAGTCCAAGAGACCCAGTACTTC. This translates into CSATGQVQETQYF.

The chain links TRBV5-1 to TRBJ2-7; 12 positions match TRBD2. The length of the CDR3 is 15 residues. In germline, CDR1 is SGHRS, CDR2 YFSETQ. Unmatched junction bases numbered 8, after V lost 4 bases and J lost 6 bases. The CDR3 bases are TGCGCCAGCAGCACAGGACTAGCGGGATTTGTCGAGCAGTACTTC. It codes for CASSTGLAGFVEQYF.

About this clonotype: At one boundary the junction diverges from the germline segment, which might be a read error. The genes are TRBV28 and TRBJ2-7; 8 bases are a match to TRBD1. The CDR3 consists of 14 residues. The germline gives CDR1 MDHEN, CDR2 SYDVKM. CDR3 coding DNA: TGTGCCAGCCTCCGGGACAGGCTCTCCCACGAGCAGTACTTC. Protein product: CASLRDRLSHEQYF.

This clonotype occurred a few times. V gene TRBV12-3 or TRBV12-4 combines with J gene TRBJ2-3; D is unclear. Between the trimmed V and J ends, which lost 5 bases and 2 bases, there was a span of 23 bases. There are 18 residues in the CDR3. CDR3 sequence: CASSRSRSRAMNTDTQYF. The CDR3 DNA follows: TGTGCCAGCAGTCGATCCAGATCCCGGGCCATGAACACAGATACGCAGTATTTT.

The sample holds a few counts of this clonotype. The chain uses TRBV11-2 and TRBJ2-7, with TRBD2 as a possible D gene (6 bases). The CDR3 has 15 residues. The V end lost 1 base, the J end lost 1 base, and 11 bases lay between the germline ends. Germline V lookup: CDR1 SGHAT, CDR2 FQNNGV. The DNA of the CDR3 is TGTGCCAGCAGCTTAGTGGCTAGCGTGTCCTACGAGCAGTACTTC. It specifies CASSLVASVSYEQYF.

The chain combines TRBV10-2 with TRBJ1-2; D is ambiguous. The V gene's germline CDR1 is WSHSY and CDR2 SAAADI. V was trimmed by 4 bases and J by 2 bases, leaving 5 bases between them. The CDR3 is 12 residues long. The CDR3 sequence is CASSGENYGYTF. CDR3 coding DNA: TGCGCCAGCAGTGGAGAGAACTATGGCTACACCTTC.

As for this clonotype: A read error may be the cause here, since a much bigger clone is one base away. In this CDR3 the conserved last residue, phenylalanine or tryptophan, is missing, so a read error is likely. The rearrangement joins TRBV12-3 or TRBV12-4 to TRBJ2-7; D is possibly TRBD2 (5 bases). The CDR3 has 12 amino acids. V shed 3 bases and J shed 2 bases, with 5 bases lying between them. The DNA of the CDR3 is TGTGCCAGCAGTTTGAGGGCCTACGAGCAGTACTCC. Encoded protein: CASSLRAYEQYS.

V gene TRBV27 combines with J gene TRBJ2-7; D is perhaps TRBD1 (6 bases). V lost 6 bases to trimming and J lost 4 bases, with 13 bases between them. From germline, CDR1 is MNHEY and CDR2 SMNVEV (reference sequence). The CDR3 consists of 13 residues. The DNA of the CDR3 is TGTGCCAGCAGGGTCCCACAGGGTTACGAGCAGTACTTC. Its translation: CASRVPQGYEQYF.

This chain links TRBV10-3 with TRBJ2-3; no clear D gene. The CDR3 is made up of 14 amino acids. Trimming cost V 2 bases and J 6 bases, with 12 bases left between them. Germline CDR1 reads ENHRY; CDR2 reads SYGVKD. The CDR3 reads CAISEISFWDTQYF. CDR3 sequence (DNA): TGTGCCATCAGTGAGATTTCCTTTTGGGATACGCAGTATTTT.

V gene TRBV20-1 combines with J gene TRBJ1-2; the match to TRBD1 covers 7 bases. The CDR3 is made up of 15 amino acids. Losses at the gene ends were 0 bases for V and 7 bases for J; bases not matched to a gene: 11. Germline V gene data show CDR1 as DFQATT and CDR2 as SNEGSKA (reference sequence). The CDR3 nucleotides read TGCAGTGCTAGAGAATCAGGCAGGGGGTCGGGTGGCTACACCTTC. Protein: CSARESGRGSGGYTF.

This clonotype was detected only a few times. The chain links TRBV2 to TRBJ1-2, with D unresolved. Per the germline V gene, CDR1 is SNHLY and CDR2 is FYNNEI. The V gene lost 3 bases and the J gene lost 2 bases, with 13 bases spanning the gap. This CDR3 spans 15 amino acids. The CDR3 spells CASSETLAPNYGYTF. The DNA of the CDR3 is TGTGCCAGCAGTGAGACTTTGGCACCGAACTATGGCTACACCTTC. The full variable domain, in which reference TRBV2 and TRBJ1-2 provide the parts outside the CDR3, is EPEVTQTPSHQVTQMGQEVILRCVPISNHLYFYWYRQILGQKVEFLVSFYNNEISEKSEIFDDQFSVERPDGSNFTLKIRSTKLEDSAMYFCASSETLAPNYGYTFGSGTRLTVV.